This T cell receptor beta chain was sequenced during a study of T cell responses to AZD1222 COVID-19 vaccine. Study-level points and caveats: Recipients of two AZD1222 doses showed rising Spike-specific TCR breadth and depth. Spike regions recognized by vaccine-associated CD4 TCRs spanned the protein, led by 160-218 and 743-854.

Profiled with immunoSEQ multiplex PCR; TCRdb holds only in-frame clones, not every one. The data show roughly 120,000 clones, with roughly 93% seen just once and approximately 2.8% held by the top ten. To note about this clone: Antigen specificity is unknown.

Per the germline V gene, CDR1 is SGHNT and CDR2 is YYREEE (reference sequence). V gave up 4 bases and J gave up 8 bases, with 12 bases separating them. This CDR3 is 12 amino acids long. The sequencing used peripheral blood, collected 28 days after the second AZD1222 dose. The source is an adult who received the AZD1222 COVID-19 vaccine. V gene TRBV5-4 combines with J gene TRBJ1-2; D is undetermined. CDR3 residues: CASSRSDGGYTF. In nucleotides, the CDR3 is TGTGCCAGCAGCCGATCCGACGGAGGCTACACCTTC.